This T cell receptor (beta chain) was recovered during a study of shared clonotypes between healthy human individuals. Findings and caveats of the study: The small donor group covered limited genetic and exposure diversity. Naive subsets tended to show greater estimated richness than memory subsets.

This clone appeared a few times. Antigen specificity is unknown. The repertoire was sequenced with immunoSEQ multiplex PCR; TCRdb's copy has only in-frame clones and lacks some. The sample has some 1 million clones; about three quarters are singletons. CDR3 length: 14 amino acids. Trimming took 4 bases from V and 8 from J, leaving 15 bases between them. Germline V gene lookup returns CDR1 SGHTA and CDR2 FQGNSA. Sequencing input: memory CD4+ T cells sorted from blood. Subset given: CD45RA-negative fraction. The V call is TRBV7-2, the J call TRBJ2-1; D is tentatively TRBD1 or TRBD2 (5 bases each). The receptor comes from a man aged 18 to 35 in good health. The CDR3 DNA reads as TGTGCCAGCAGCTCGCCCGGGACGCCCCATGAGCAGTTCTTC. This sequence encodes CASSSPGTPHEQFF.